These T cell receptor beta chains were read from a single sample in a study of Graves' ophthalmopathy and Graves' hyperthyroidism. TCRdb fed the multiplex PCR reads into MiXCR, producing one record per CDR3 protein. The sample records approximately 37,000 distinct CDR3 sequences, approximately 52% being singletons. What was sequenced was peripheral blood. These TCRs come from an adult man with Graves' ophthalmopathy. CDR3s include the opening cysteine and the closing phenylalanine or tryptophan. D genes are given only for firm matches. Not every row has a clone size; where given, it reads once, few, many or a size class.

medium-sized	TRBV2	TRBJ2-5	NA	CVSKPNQETQYF	TGTGTAAGTAAACCCAACCAAGAGACCCAGTACTTC
NA	TRBV25-1	TRBJ2-3	NA	CASSDYSIARGTQYF	TGTGCCAGCAGTGACTACAGTATAGCACGAGGTACGCAGTATTTT
few	TRBV2	TRBJ1-2	TRBD1	CASRRDSSYGYTF	TGTGCCAGCAGGAGGGACAGTAGCTATGGCTACACCTTC
NA	TRBV7-2	TRBJ1-5	NA	CASSYRDKNQPQHF	TGTGCCAGCAGCTACCGGGACAAAAATCAGCCCCAGCATTTT
NA	TRBV10-3	TRBJ2-7	NA	CAISEEWF	TGTGCCATCAGTGAGGAGTGGTTC
NA	TRBV20-1	TRBJ2-3	TRBD1	CSAGDPYRGQSDTQYF	TGCAGTGCTGGAGATCCCTACAGGGGGCAATCAGATACGCAGTATTTT
many	TRBV5-6	TRBJ2-7	TRBD2	CASSLLTYSGSRYEQYF	TGTGCCAGCAGCCTCCTAACCTATAGCGGGAGTAGGTACGAGCAGTACTTC
NA	TRBV5-1	TRBJ1-2	NA	CASKDSSYTF	TGCGCCAGCAAGGACAGTAGCTACACCTTC
NA	TRBV9	TRBJ2-5	NA	CASSVALDETQYF	TGTGCCAGCAGCGTAGCTCTGGACGAGACCCAGTACTTC
many	TRBV7-9	TRBJ2-5	NA	CASSSRQQETQYF	TGTGCCAGCAGCTCGCGACAGCAAGAGACCCAGTACTTC
medium-sized	TRBV19	TRBJ2-1	TRBD2	CASSIDGTSSYNEQFF	TGTGCCAGTAGTATAGATGGGACTAGCTCCTACAATGAGCAGTTCTTC
few	TRBV3-1	TRBJ2-3	TRBD2	CASSPTSGLGTDTQYF	TGTGCCAGCAGCCCGACTAGCGGCCTTGGCACAGATACGCAGTATTTT
NA	TRBV3-1	TRBJ1-2	NA	CASSLFYPGVIGYTF	TGTGCCAGCAGCCTATTTTATCCAGGGGTTATTGGCTACACCTTC
few	TRBV20-1	TRBJ2-5	NA	CSASTGTQYF	TGCAGTGCAAGTACAGGGACCCAGTACTTC
NA	TRBV20-1	TRBJ2-7	NA	CSASPDRYEQYF	TGCAGTGCTAGTCCTGACCGGTACGAGCAGTACTTC
many	TRBV19	TRBJ1-2	TRBD1	CASSIDLGQGYGYTF	TGTGCCAGTAGTATAGATCTCGGACAGGGATATGGCTACACCTTC
many	TRBV13	TRBJ2-7	NA	CASSRSGSVYEQYF	TGTGCCAGCAGCAGGTCAGGGAGTGTCTACGAGCAGTACTTC
NA	TRBV16	TRBJ1-4	TRBD1	CASSHAGTGNEKLFF	TGTGCCAGCAGCCACGCCGGGACAGGGAATGAAAAACTGTTTTTT
many	TRBV20-1	TRBJ1-3	TRBD1	CSAKMAGGLGNTIYF	TGCAGTGCTAAAATGGCAGGGGGCCTAGGAAACACCATATATTTT
many	TRBV6-5	TRBJ2-3	TRBD1	CASSYNRGTDTQYF	TGTGCCAGCAGTTACAACAGGGGGACAGATACGCAGTATTTT
NA	TRBV15	TRBJ2-1	TRBD2	CATSILAGAPLGQFF	TGTGCCACCAGCATACTAGCGGGAGCCCCCCTCGGGCAGTTCTTC
many	TRBV20-1	TRBJ1-5	NA	CSARHRDSNSNQPQHF	TGCAGTGCAAGGCACAGGGATAGTAATAGCAATCAGCCCCAGCATTTT
many	TRBV3-1	TRBJ2-7	NA	CASSQAFGGSYEQYF	TGTGCCAGCAGCCAAGCTTTTGGGGGTTCCTACGAGCAGTACTTC
NA	TRBV12-3/TRBV12-4	TRBJ1-4	NA	CASSFDGIAEKLFF	TGTGCCAGCAGTTTCGACGGGATTGCGGAAAAACTGTTTTTT
medium-sized	TRBV25-1	TRBJ1-4	TRBD1	CASRGQKNEKLFF	TGTGCCAGCAGGGGACAGAAGAATGAAAAACTGTTTTTT
medium-sized	TRBV29-1	TRBJ2-1	TRBD2	CSVTGLARNEQFF	TGCAGCGTGACGGGACTAGCCCGTAATGAGCAGTTCTTC
medium-sized	TRBV25-1	TRBJ2-5	NA	CASSERGQETQYF	TGTGCCAGCAGTGAGCGGGGCCAAGAGACCCAGTACTTC
many	TRBV28	TRBJ2-5	TRBD1	CASSSAGTGGEQTQYF	TGTGCCAGCAGTTCGGCCGGGACAGGGGGCGAGCAGACCCAGTACTTC
few	TRBV18	TRBJ2-5	NA	CASSWDRRQPETQYF	TGTGCCAGCTCATGGGACCGACGCCAACCAGAGACCCAGTACTTC
many	TRBV11-3	TRBJ2-2	NA	CASSLDLTGQAGELFF	TGTGCCAGCAGCTTAGATCTGACAGGTCAGGCCGGGGAGCTGTTTTTT
few	TRBV7-3	TRBJ1-2	TRBD1	CASSPQGQYRGYTF	TGTGCCAGCAGCCCCCAGGGACAGTATCGTGGCTACACCTTC
NA	TRBV20-1	TRBJ1-6	NA	CSARVRADSYNSPLHF	TGCAGTGCTAGAGTTCGGGCGGACTCCTATAATTCACCCCTCCACTTT
NA	TRBV12-5	TRBJ2-1	TRBD2	CASGSGAGLVDERFF	TGTGCTAGTGGTTCGGGAGCGGGACTCGTGGATGAGCGGTTCTTC
many	TRBV6-5	TRBJ2-5	NA	CAAVPSGGETQYF	TGTGCCGCAGTCCCTTCAGGGGGGGAGACCCAGTACTTC
many	TRBV11-3	TRBJ2-4	NA	CASSLHRVTKNIQYF	TGTGCCAGCAGCCTTCACAGGGTTACCAAAAACATTCAGTACTTC
NA	TRBV20-1	TRBJ2-6	NA	CSAFDNSGANVLTF	TGCAGTGCTTTCGACAACTCTGGGGCCAACGTCCTGACTTTC
few	TRBV30	TRBJ1-5	NA	CAWSVEYSNQPQHF	TGTGCCTGGAGTGTAGAGTATAGCAATCAGCCCCAGCATTTT
few	TRBV29-1	TRBJ2-7	NA	CSVEDSVGDDEQYF	TGCAGCGTTGAAGACTCGGTTGGAGACGACGAGCAGTACTTC
NA	TRBV16	TRBJ2-7	TRBD1	CASSQIGGQGTYEQYF	TGTGCCAGCAGCCAAATCGGGGGACAGGGGACCTACGAGCAGTACTTC
many	TRBV7-9	TRBJ2-5	TRBD1	CASSSGQGQETQYF	TGTGCCAGCAGTTCCGGACAGGGCCAAGAGACCCAGTACTTC
NA	TRBV7-2	TRBJ2-5	TRBD1	CASSEDRRARETQYF	TGTGCCAGCAGCGAGGACAGGCGGGCGCGGGAGACCCAGTACTTC